This passage covers 10 T cell receptor beta chains from one sample sequenced in a study of OX40 agonist ivuxolimab in advanced cancers. Data came from immunoSEQ multiplex PCR; TCRdb stores just in-frame clones and leaves some out. The sample holds tens of thousands of clones, 80% to 90% seen once. The material was CD4+ or CD8+ T cells sorted from blood, obtained in a trial of the OX40 agonist ivuxolimab. These receptors were taken from an adult with an advanced solid tumor such as melanoma, head and neck, liver or kidney cancer.

The chain uses TRBV18 and TRBJ2-5; TRBD1 is a possible D gene (5 bases). CDR1 and CDR2 (germline): KGHSH, LQKENI. The ends were cut back, 3 bases at V and 1 base at J, with 6 bases in the middle. The CDR3 covers 13 residues. CDR3 coding DNA: TGTGCCAGCTCACCGACAGTCCAAGAGACCCAGTACTTC. Translated, it gives CASSPTVQETQYF.

The chain employs TRBV19 and TRBJ1-3; 7 nucleotides agree with TRBD1. CDR1 is LNHDA, CDR2 SQIVND, per germline (reference sequence). The V segment lost 7 bases and the J segment 5 bases; nucleotides outside the gene matches: 8. This CDR3 has 14 residues. Here the CDR3 DNA reads TGTGCCAGTAAATCGAAGGGGGCAAGAAACACCATATATTTT. Translated, it gives CASKSKGARNTIYF.

This clone was seen once. This chain uses TRBV30 with TRBJ2-7, with TRBD1 matching 8 bases. The V gene end was trimmed by 7 bases and the J gene end by 0 bases; junction bases not matched to a gene: 5. Germline V gene sequence: CDR1 GTSNPN, CDR2 SVGIG (reference sequence). This CDR3 spans 13 amino acids. CDR3 protein: CASTQGVSYEQYF. In DNA, the CDR3 is TGTGCCTCTACACAGGGGGTCTCCTACGAGCAGTACTTC.

This chain links TRBV28 with TRBJ1-2, with 8 bases identical to TRBD1. The CDR3 totals 14 residues. J lost 8 bases, V lost 2 bases, and 7 bases had no gene match. CDR1 is MDHEN and CDR2 is SYDVKM in the germline V gene. The CDR3, as DNA: TGTGCCAGCAGTTTAGGGACAGGCCTTCTAGGCTACACCTTC. It yields the protein CASSLGTGLLGYTF.

The genes are TRBV19 and TRBJ2-1, with D perhaps matching TRBD1 (5 bases). Per the germline V gene, CDR1 is LNHDA and CDR2 is SQIVND (reference sequence). V was trimmed by 1 base and J by 7 bases, leaving 8 bases between them. The CDR3 runs to 13 residues. The CDR3 DNA reads TGTGCCAGTAGTATAGTGGGGCTAAATGAGCAGTTCTTC. It translates to CASSIVGLNEQFF.

This clone has only one observation. The sample holds other DNA sequences that translate to the same CDR3. The rearrangement uses TRBV6-5 and TRBJ1-2; no definite D call. Germline V gene sequence: CDR1 MNHEY, CDR2 SVGAGI. With 6 bases removed from V and 2 bases from J, the gap between germline ends came to 10 bases. The CDR3 covers 13 residues. The CDR3 loop is CASSRGRNYGYTF. CDR3 nucleotide sequence: TGTGCCAGCAGCCGCGGACGGAACTATGGCTACACCTTC.

The chain recombines TRBV5-6 with TRBJ2-3; D is possibly TRBD1 (6 bases). Trimming shortened V by 4 bases and J by 2 bases, and 11 bases separated the two germline ends. The CDR3 totals 14 residues. CDR1 and CDR2 from the germline V gene are SGHDT and YYEEEE. The CDR3 DNA sequence: TGTGCCAGCAGCCCAGGACAGTTCACAGATACGCAGTATTTT. This codes for CASSPGQFTDTQYF.

This rearrangement joins TRBV19 to TRBJ2-7; 11 bases match TRBD1. The CDR3 totals 14 residues. J gave up 5 bases and V 10 bases, and 10 bases lay outside the gene matches. Germline lookup yields CDR1 LNHDA and CDR2 SQIVND (reference sequence). CDR3 bases: TGTGCCACTCAACCCGGGACAGGGGGGCACGAGCAGTACTTC. Residues: CATQPGTGGHEQYF.

The rearrangement links TRBV11-2 to TRBJ2-3; D gene ambiguous. Germline assignment: CDR1 SGHAT and CDR2 FQNNGV. The CDR3 loop spans 12 amino acids. V was cut by 3 bases and J by 11 bases, with 12 bases left in between. The CDR3 DNA reads as TGTGCCAGCAGCTTGACTGTCATTGGGCAGTATTTT. This sequence encodes CASSLTVIGQYF.

The gene calls are TRBV7-3 and TRBJ2-7; 14 bases line up with TRBD2. Germline CDR1 reads SGHTA; CDR2 reads FQGTGA. The V and J ends lost 5 bases and 6 bases, in that order; junction bases with no gene match: 6. The CDR3 is 15 amino acids. CDR3 DNA: TGTGCCAGCAGCGGGGGACTAGCGGGAGCCGCCGAGCAGTACTTC. Amino acid sequence: CASSGGLAGAAEQYF.